This note documents a single TCR beta chain sequence. Sequenced by immunoSEQ multiplex PCR; TCRdb stores in-frame clones only, minus some. Here the sample spans several thousand clones, approximately 85% being singletons. The record originates from a study of chemoradiotherapy in HPV16-positive cancers. Repertoires were sampled repeatedly during chemoradiotherapy. The CDR3 is 14 amino acids. The germline V and J ends were trimmed by 4 bases and 6 bases, with 13 bases remaining between them. Germline V lookup: CDR1 SGHRS, CDR2 YFSETQ. This TCR was sampled from a human donor with HPV-associated anogenital cancer. The V call is TRBV5-1, the J call TRBJ1-4; possible D gene TRBD1, 6 bases. The sample consisted of tumor tissue, taken from a patient who underwent chemoradiotherapy. CDR3 in DNA: TGCGCCAGCAGCCCAGGAGGGGGAGATGAAAAACTGTTTTTT. Amino acid sequence: CASSPGGGDEKLFF.